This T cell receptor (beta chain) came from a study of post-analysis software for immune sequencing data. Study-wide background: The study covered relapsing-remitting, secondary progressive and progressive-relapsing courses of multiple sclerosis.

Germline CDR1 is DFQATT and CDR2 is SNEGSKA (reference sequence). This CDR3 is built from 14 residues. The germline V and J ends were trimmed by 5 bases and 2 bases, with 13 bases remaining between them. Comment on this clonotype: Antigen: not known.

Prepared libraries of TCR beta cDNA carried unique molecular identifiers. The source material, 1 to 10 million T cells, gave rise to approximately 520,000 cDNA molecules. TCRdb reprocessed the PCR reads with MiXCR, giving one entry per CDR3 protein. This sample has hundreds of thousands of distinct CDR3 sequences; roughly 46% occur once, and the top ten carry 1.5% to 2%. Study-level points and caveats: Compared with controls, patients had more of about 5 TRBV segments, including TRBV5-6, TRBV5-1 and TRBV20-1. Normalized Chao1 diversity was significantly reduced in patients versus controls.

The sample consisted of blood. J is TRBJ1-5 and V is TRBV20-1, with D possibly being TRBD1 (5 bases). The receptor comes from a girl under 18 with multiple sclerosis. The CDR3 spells CSALSATGNQPQHF. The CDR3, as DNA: TGCAGTGCTTTGTCGGCGACAGGCAATCAGCCCCAGCATTTT.